These T cell receptor beta chains were read from a single sample in a study of blood T cell repertoires in COVID-19. The protocol was immunoSEQ multiplex PCR, while the TCRdb copy is restricted to in-frame clones and leaves out a portion. The table records about 33,000 clones, 85% to 95% of them present only once. The sequencing input was peripheral blood. The receptors shown here come from a human donor in a cohort sampled during active COVID-19. Both conserved end residues are part of each CDR3. D genes are given only for firm matches. Some rows mark clone size as missing; the rest say once, few, many or name a class of expanded clone.

j_call clone_size v_call d_call cdr3_nt cdr3_aa
TRBJ2-1 NA TRBV19 TRBD2 TGTGCCAGTAAGGAGGGTCGCGGGGGGTACTCCTACAATGAGCAGTTCTTC CASKEGRGGYSYNEQFF
TRBJ1-1 once TRBV5-8 NA TGTGCCAGCAGCTCGGTAGAGAGTCGGGGGACTGAAGCTTTCTTT CASSSVESRGTEAFF
TRBJ2-7 NA TRBV6-5 TRBD2 TGTGCCAGCAGTACCGGGACTAGCGGCTCCTACGAGCAGTACTTC CASSTGTSGSYEQYF
TRBJ1-1 few TRBV5-1 TRBD1 TGCGCCAGCAGAGGCTCTGACAGGGGGTACGGAAACACTGAAGCTTTCTTT CASRGSDRGYGNTEAFF
TRBJ1-5 NA TRBV7-8 NA TGTGCCAGCAGCTTAGATGGCAGTCCAGATCAGCCCCAGCATTTT CASSLDGSPDQPQHF
TRBJ2-3 NA TRBV15 NA TGTGCCACCAGCAGTTGGGAGAGTACGCAGTATTTT CATSSWESTQYF
TRBJ2-3 NA TRBV30 NA TGTGCCTGGAGTTCCATGGGGGCCACAGATACGCAGTATTTT CAWSSMGATDTQYF
TRBJ2-3 NA TRBV11-1 TRBD1 TGTGCCAGCACCTACCTGGGACAGGGGAGGGCAGATACGCAGTATTTT CASTYLGQGRADTQYF
TRBJ2-3 NA TRBV3-1/TRBV3-2 NA TGTGCCAGCAGCCAAGTTGAGGATACGCAGTATTTT CASSQVEDTQYF
TRBJ2-7 NA TRBV19 TRBD2 TGTGCCAGTAGTATAGGACGACTAGCGGGCACCTACGAGCAGTACTTC CASSIGRLAGTYEQYF
TRBJ2-3 NA TRBV4-3 NA TGCGCCAGCAGCCAAGAGCGGGTCTCAGATACGCAGTATTTT CASSQERVSDTQYF
TRBJ2-1 NA TRBV10-3 TRBD2 TGTGCCATCAGTTGGACTAGCGGGAGGGCCGGCAATGAGCAGTTCTTC CAISWTSGRAGNEQFF
TRBJ2-1 NA TRBV29-1 TRBD1 TGCAGCGTTGAGGGGACAGGTATCTACAATGAGCAGTTCTTC CSVEGTGIYNEQFF
TRBJ2-6 NA TRBV6-1 NA TGTGCCAGCGAAGTTGCGGGGCGTGGGGCCAACGTCCTGACTTTC CASEVAGRGANVLTF
TRBJ2-7 NA TRBV11-2 TRBD1 TGTGCCAGCGAACGGGACAGGGGATCCTACGAGCAGTACTTC CASERDRGSYEQYF
TRBJ1-1 NA TRBV28 NA TGTGCCAGCAGTTCATCGTCAAACAGGCCGAACACTGAAGCTTTCTTT CASSSSSNRPNTEAFF
TRBJ2-3 NA TRBV9 TRBD1 TGTGCCAGCAGCGTAGAGACAGGGATCACAGATACGCAGTATTTT CASSVETGITDTQYF
TRBJ2-7 NA TRBV5-1 TRBD1 TGCGCCAGCAGCTTTGACAGGGCGCTCGGTTACGAGCAGTACTTC CASSFDRALGYEQYF
TRBJ2-7 NA TRBV9 NA TGTGCCAGCAGCCCCCAACCTAGACCGGACTACGAGCAGTACTTC CASSPQPRPDYEQYF
TRBJ1-3 NA TRBV7-9 NA TGTGCCAGCAGCCCCGCCGGGGATCAGGTGGGAAACACCATATATTTT CASSPAGDQVGNTIYF
TRBJ2-1 once TRBV30 NA TGTGCCCACGCGGTAACTAGCCGTTACAATGAGCAGTTCTTC CAHAVTSRYNEQFF
TRBJ2-3 NA TRBV29-1 TRBD2 TGCAGCGTAGAGACTAGCGGTGCGGATACGCAGTATTTT CSVETSGADTQYF
TRBJ1-2 NA TRBV5-1 NA TGCGCCAGCAGCCAGGACAGCCCAAACTATGGCTACACCTTC CASSQDSPNYGYTF
TRBJ2-1 NA TRBV25-1 TRBD1 TGTGCCAGCAGTGAATGGGACAGAGCCAATGAGCAGTTCTTC CASSEWDRANEQFF
TRBJ2-3 NA TRBV30 TRBD2 TGTGCCTGGGGTGGACTAGCGGGGAAGAGAATAGGGACAGATACGCAGTATTTT CAWGGLAGKRIGTDTQYF
TRBJ2-5 NA TRBV6-6 NA TGTGCCAGCAGTTCCTCTGGCCCCAGGGAGACCCAGTACTTC CASSSSGPRETQYF
TRBJ2-2 NA TRBV5-1 TRBD2 TGCGCCAGCAGCTTGGCCGTGGGAGGGAGCGACACCGGGGAGCTGTTTTTT CASSLAVGGSDTGELFF
TRBJ1-1 few TRBV5-4 NA TGTGCCAGCAGCTTGGACGTATTGAGGAACACTGAAGCTTTCTTT CASSLDVLRNTEAFF
TRBJ2-1 once TRBV7-9 TRBD2 TGTGCCAGCAGCTTAGGCGGGGCGGGAGGGTTGTACAATGAGCAGTTCTTC CASSLGGAGGLYNEQFF